This TCR beta chain comes out of a study of T cell responses to AZD1222 COVID-19 vaccine. The CDR3 contains 14 residues. Germline V CDR1 and CDR2: SNHLY, FYNNEI. General study results and limits: Among those given AZD1222, only six were seropositive at baseline. None of the repertoires were sampled until the peak T cell response had passed. Nearly half of the spike-specific TCRs reportedly recognize variant regions that carry no mutations.

A note on this clone: Its matching antigen is unknown.

The table came from immunoSEQ multiplex PCR; TCRdb's copy has only in-frame clones and leaves some out. The sample lists 140,000 or so clones, around 91% occurring once. The TCR originated in an adult in good health. The sample here was peripheral blood, taken on day 0 of AZD1222 vaccination. This chain connects TRBV2 to TRBJ2-6; no firm D call. As DNA, the CDR3 is TGTGCTTGTCTAGGGCTGAGTGGGGCCAACGTCCTGACTTTC. It specifies CACLGLSGANVLTF.